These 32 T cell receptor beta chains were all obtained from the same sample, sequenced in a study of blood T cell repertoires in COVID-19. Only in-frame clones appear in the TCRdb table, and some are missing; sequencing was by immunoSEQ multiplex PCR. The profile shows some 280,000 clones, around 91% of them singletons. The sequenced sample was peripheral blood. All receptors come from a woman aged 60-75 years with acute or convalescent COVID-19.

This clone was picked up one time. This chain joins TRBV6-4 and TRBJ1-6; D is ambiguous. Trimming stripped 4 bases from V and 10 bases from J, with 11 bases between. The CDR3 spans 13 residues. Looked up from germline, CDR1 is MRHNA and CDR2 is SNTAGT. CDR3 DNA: TGTGCCAGCAGTGGAGACACGGGATCACCCCTCCACTTT. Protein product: CASSGDTGSPLHF.

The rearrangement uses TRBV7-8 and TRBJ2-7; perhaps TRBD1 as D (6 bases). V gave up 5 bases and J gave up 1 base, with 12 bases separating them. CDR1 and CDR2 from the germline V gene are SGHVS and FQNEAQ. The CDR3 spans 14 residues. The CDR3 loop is CASSLRTASYEQYF. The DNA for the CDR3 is TGTGCCAGCAGCCTTCGGACAGCGTCCTACGAGCAGTACTTC.

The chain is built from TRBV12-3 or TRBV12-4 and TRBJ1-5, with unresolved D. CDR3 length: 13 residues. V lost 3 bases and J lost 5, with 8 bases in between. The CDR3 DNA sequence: TGTGCCAGCAGTTTCCGGGGATATCAGCCCCAGCATTTT. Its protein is CASSFRGYQPQHF.

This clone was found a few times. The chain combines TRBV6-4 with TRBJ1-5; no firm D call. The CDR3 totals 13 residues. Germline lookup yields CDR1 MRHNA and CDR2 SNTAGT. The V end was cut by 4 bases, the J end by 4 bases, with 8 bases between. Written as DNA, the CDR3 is TGTGCCAGCAGTGTAGAGTTTAATCAGCCCCAGCATTTT. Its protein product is CASSVEFNQPQHF.

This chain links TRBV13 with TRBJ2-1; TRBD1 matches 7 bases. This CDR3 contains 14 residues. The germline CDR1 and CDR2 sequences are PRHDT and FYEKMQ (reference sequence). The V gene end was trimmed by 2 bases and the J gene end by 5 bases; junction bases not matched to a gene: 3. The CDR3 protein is CASSLKQGNNEQFF. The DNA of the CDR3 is TGTGCCAGCAGCTTAAAACAGGGGAACAATGAGCAGTTCTTC. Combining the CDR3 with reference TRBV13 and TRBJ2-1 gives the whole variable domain AAGVIQSPRHLIKEKRETATLKCYPIPRHDTVYWYQQGPGQDPQFLISFYEKMQSDKGSIPDRFSAQQFSDYHSELNMSSLELGDSALYFCASSLKQGNNEQFFGPGTRLTVL.

CDR3 sequence reads: CASSPGLAGGNWETQYF. The CDR3 nucleotides are TGCGCCAGCAGCCCGGGACTAGCGGGAGGGAACTGGGAGACCCAGTACTTC. The gene calls are TRBV4-1 and TRBJ2-5; 16 bases are a match to TRBD2. The CDR3 covers 17 residues. Germline CDR1 reads MGHRA; CDR2 reads YSYEKL. The trim removed 4 bases at V and 5 bases at J, leaving 7 bases unmatched.

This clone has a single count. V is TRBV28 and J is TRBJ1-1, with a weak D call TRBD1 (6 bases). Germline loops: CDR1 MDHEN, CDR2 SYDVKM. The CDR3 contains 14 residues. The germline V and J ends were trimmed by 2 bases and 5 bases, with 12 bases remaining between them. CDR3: CASSLGGSGTEAFF. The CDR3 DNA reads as TGTGCCAGCAGTTTAGGGGGCAGCGGTACTGAAGCTTTCTTT.

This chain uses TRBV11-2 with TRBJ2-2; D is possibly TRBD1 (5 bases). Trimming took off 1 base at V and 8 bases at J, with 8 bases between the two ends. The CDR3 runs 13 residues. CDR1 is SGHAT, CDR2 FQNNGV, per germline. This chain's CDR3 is CASSLAQGGELFF. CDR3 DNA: TGTGCCAGCAGCTTAGCGCAGGGTGGGGAGCTGTTTTTT.

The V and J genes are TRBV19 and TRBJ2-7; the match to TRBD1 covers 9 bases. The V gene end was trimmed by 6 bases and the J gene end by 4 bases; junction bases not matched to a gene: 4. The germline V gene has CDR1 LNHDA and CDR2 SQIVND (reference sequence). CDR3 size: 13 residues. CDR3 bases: TGTGCCAGTAGCCTCGGACAGGGGTACGAGCAGTACTTC. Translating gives CASSLGQGYEQYF. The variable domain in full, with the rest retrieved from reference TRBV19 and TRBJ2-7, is DGGITQSPKYLFRKEGQNVTLSCEQNLNHDAMYWYRQDPGQGLRLIYYSQIVNDFQKGDIAEGYSVSREKKESFPLTVTSAQKNPTAFYLCASSLGQGYEQYFGPGTRLTVT.

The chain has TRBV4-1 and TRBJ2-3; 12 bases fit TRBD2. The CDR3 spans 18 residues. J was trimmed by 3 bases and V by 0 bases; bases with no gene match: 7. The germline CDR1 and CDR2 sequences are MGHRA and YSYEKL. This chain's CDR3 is CASSQDRASGGATDTQYF. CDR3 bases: TGCGCCAGCAGCCAAGATCGAGCTAGCGGGGGGGCAACAGATACGCAGTATTTT.

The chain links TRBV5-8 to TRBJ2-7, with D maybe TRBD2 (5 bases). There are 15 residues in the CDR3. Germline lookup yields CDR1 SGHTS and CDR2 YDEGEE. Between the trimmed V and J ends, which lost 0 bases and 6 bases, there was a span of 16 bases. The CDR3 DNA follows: TGTGCCAGCAGCTTGGAGCCCGGGGTCATAAGCGAGCAGTACTTC. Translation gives CASSLEPGVISEQYF.

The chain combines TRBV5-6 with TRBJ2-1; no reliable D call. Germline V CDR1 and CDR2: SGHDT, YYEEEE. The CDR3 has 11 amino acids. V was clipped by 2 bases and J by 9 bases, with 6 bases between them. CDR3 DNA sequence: TGTGCCAGCAGCTTTATTGTTGAGCAGTTCTTC. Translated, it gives CASSFIVEQFF.

The CDR3 region has the DNA TGCGCCAGCAGCTTGGGGAGGCGACTGACCGAGCAGTACTTC. Amino acids: CASSLGRRLTEQYF. The chain joins TRBV5-1 to TRBJ2-7; weak D call: TRBD2 (5 bases). There are 14 residues in the CDR3. Between the trimmed V and J ends, which lost 0 bases and 6 bases, there was a span of 13 bases. The V gene's germline CDR1 is SGHRS and CDR2 YFSETQ.

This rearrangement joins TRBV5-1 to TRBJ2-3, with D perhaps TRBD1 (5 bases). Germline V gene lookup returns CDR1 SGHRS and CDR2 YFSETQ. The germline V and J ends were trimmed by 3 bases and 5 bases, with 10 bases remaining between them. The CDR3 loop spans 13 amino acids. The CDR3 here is CASSSRQLDTQYF. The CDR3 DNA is TGCGCCAGCAGCTCCAGACAGTTAGATACGCAGTATTTT.

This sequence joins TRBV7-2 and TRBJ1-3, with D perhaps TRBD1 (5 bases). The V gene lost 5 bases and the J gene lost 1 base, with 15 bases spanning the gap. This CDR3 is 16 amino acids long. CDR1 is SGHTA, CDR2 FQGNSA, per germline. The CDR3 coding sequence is TGTGCCAGCAGCCGCGGACCGACAGTGTCTGGAAACACCATATATTTT. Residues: CASSRGPTVSGNTIYF.

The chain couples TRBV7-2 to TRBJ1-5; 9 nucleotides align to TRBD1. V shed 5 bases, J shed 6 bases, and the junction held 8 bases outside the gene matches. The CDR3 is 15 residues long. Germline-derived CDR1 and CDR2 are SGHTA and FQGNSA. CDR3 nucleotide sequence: TGTGCCAGCAGCACCGGACAGGGGAACGGTCAGCCCCAGCATTTT. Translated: CASSTGQGNGQPQHF.

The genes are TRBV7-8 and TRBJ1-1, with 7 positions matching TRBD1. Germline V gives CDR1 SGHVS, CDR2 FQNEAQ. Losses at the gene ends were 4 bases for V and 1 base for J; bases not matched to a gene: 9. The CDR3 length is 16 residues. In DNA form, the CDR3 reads TGTGCCAGCAGCTCCCCCCTGGGACAGAAGAACACTGAAGCTTTCTTT. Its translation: CASSSPLGQKNTEAFF.

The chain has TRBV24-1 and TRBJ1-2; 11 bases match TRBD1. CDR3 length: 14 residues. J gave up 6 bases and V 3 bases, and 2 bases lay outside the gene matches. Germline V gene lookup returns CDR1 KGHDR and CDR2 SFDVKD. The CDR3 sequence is CATSDGTGGNGYTF. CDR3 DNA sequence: TGTGCCACCAGTGATGGGACAGGGGGAAATGGCTACACCTTC.

CDR3 sequence reads: CASSLGGLDQPQHF. CDR3 sequence (DNA): TGCGCCAGCAGCTTGGGGGGGCTGGATCAGCCCCAGCATTTT. The chain combines TRBV5-1 with TRBJ1-5; D possibly corresponds to TRBD1 (6 bases). Germline lookup yields CDR1 SGHRS and CDR2 YFSETQ. Deletions cut 0 bases from V and 5 bases from J, with 9 bases between. The CDR3 totals 14 residues. Full variable domain (rest looked up from reference TRBV5-1 and TRBJ1-5): KAGVTQTPRYLIKTRGQQVTLSCSPISGHRSVSWYQQTPGQGLQFLFEYFSETQRNKGNFPGRFSGRQFSNSRSEMNVSTLELGDSALYLCASSLGGLDQPQHFGDGTRLSIL.

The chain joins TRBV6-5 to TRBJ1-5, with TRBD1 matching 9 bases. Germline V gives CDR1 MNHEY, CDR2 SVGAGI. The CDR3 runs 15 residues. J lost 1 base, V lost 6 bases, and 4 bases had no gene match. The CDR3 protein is CASSTGGGSNQPQHF. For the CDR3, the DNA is TGTGCCAGCAGCACAGGGGGCGGAAGCAATCAGCCCCAGCATTTT.

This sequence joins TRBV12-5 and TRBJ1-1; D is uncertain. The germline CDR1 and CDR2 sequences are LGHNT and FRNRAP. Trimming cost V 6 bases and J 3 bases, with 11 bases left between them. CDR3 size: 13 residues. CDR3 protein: CASGLNSYTEAFF. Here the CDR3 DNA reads TGTGCTAGTGGCCTGAACTCGTACACTGAAGCTTTCTTT.

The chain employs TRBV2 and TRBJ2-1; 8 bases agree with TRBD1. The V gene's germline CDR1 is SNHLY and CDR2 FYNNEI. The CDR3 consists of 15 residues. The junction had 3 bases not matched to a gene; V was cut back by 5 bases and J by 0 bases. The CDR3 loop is CASSRDRPSYNEQFF. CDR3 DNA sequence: TGTGCCAGCAGTCGGGACAGGCCCTCCTACAATGAGCAGTTCTTC.

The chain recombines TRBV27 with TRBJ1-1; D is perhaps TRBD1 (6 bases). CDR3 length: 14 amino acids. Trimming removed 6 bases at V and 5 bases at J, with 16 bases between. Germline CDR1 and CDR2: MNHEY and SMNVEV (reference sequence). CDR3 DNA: TGTGCCAGCAGGGGACAAGGTCTGAGGACTGAAGCTTTCTTT. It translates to CASRGQGLRTEAFF.

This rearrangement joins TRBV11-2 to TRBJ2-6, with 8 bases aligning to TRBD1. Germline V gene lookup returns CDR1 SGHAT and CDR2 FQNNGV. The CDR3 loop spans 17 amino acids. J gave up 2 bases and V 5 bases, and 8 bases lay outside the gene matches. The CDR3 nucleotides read TGTGCCAGCAGCGTCGGACAGGGTAGGACTGGGGCCAACGTCCTGACTTTC. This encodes CASSVGQGRTGANVLTF.

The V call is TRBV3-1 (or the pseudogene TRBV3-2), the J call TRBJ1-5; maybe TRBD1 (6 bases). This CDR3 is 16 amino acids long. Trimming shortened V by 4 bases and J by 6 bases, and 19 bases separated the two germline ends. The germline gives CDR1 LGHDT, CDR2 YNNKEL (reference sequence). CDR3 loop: CASSLSGGLGSQPQHF. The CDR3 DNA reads TGTGCCAGCAGCCTAAGTGGGGGCTTAGGTAGTCAGCCCCAGCATTTT.

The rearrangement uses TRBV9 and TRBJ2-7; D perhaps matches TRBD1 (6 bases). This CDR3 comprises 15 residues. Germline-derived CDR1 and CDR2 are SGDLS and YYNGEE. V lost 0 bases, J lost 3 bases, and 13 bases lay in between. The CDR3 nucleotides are TGTGCCAGCAGCGTAGGGGGGCCAGCTCTCTACGAGCAGTACTTC. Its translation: CASSVGGPALYEQYF. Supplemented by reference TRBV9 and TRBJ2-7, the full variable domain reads DSGVTQTPKHLITATGQRVTLRCSPRSGDLSVYWYQQSLDQGLQFLIQYYNGEERAKGNILERFSAQQFPDLHSELNLSSLELGDSALYFCASSVGGPALYEQYFGPGTRLTVT.

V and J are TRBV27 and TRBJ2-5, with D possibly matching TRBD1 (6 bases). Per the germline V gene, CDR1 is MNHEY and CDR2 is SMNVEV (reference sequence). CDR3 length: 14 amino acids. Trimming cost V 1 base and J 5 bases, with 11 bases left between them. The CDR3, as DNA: TGTGCCAGCAGTTTATGGGGAAGGGGGGAGACCCAGTACTTC. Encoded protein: CASSLWGRGETQYF.

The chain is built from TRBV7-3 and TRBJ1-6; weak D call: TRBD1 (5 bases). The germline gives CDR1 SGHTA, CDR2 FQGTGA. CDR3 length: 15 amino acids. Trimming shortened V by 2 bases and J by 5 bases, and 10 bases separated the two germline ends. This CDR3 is CASSLGAGDNSPLHF. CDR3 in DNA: TGTGCCAGCAGCTTAGGGGCCGGCGATAATTCACCCCTCCACTTT. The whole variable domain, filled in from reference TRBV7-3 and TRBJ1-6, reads GAGVSQTPSNKVTEKGKYVELRCDPISGHTALYWYRQSLGQGPEFLIYFQGTGAADDSGLPNDRFFAVRPEGSVSTLKIQRTERGDSAVYLCASSLGAGDNSPLHFGNGTRLTVT.

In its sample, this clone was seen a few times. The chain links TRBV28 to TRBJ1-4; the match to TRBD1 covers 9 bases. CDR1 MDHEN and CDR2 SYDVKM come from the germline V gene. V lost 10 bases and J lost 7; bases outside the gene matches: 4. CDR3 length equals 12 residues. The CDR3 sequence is CATGQGTEKLFF. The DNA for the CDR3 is TGTGCCACCGGACAGGGGACTGAAAAACTGTTTTTT.

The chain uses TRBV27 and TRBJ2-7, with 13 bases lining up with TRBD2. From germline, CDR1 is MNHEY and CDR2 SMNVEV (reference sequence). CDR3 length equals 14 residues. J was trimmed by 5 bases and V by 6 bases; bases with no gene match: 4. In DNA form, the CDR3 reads TGTGCCAGCAGGGGACTAGCGGGATTCGACGAGCAGTACTTC. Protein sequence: CASRGLAGFDEQYF.

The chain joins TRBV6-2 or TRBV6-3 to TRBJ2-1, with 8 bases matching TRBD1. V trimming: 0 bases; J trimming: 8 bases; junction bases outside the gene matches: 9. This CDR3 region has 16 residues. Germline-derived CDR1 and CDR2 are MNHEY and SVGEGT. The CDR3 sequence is CASSYSVQGAKDEQFF. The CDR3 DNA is TGTGCCAGCAGTTACTCGGTTCAGGGGGCTAAGGATGAGCAGTTCTTC.

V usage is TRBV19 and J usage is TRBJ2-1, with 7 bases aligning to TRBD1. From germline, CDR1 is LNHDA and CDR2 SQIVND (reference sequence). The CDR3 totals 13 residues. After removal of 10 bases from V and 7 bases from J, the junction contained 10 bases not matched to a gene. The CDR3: CATRQGRLNEQFF. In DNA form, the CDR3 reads TGTGCCACTAGACAGGGACGGTTGAATGAGCAGTTCTTC.